Shown below are 10 T cell receptor beta chains from a single sample sequenced in a study of early T cells in non-severe SARS-CoV-2 infection. TCRdb itself ran the 5' RACE reads through MiXCR, one entry per CDR3 protein. The sample carries tens of thousands of distinct CDR3 sequences, 6.5% to 7.5% recorded once. The source was whole blood, collected at baseline. These receptors were obtained from an adult who was a healthcare worker with PCR-confirmed SARS-CoV-2 infection or an uninfected control (not recorded which).

In its sample, this clonotype was seen a few times. J is TRBJ1-1 and V is TRBV7-2; D unclear. The CDR3 sequence is 13 residues long. V lost 5 bases and J 6 bases, leaving 13 bases between the germline ends. Germline CDR1 is SGHTA and CDR2 is FQGNSA. CDR3 in amino acids: CASSLRGDAEAFF. CDR3 coding DNA: TGTGCCAGCAGCCTCCGGGGTGACGCTGAAGCTTTCTTT.

In this sample, this clonotype turned up a few times. The V call is TRBV20-1, the J call TRBJ2-3; 11 positions agree with TRBD2. The V gene end was trimmed by 0 bases and the J gene end by 6 bases; junction bases not matched to a gene: 8. The CDR3 spans 16 residues. Germline V gene lookup returns CDR1 DFQATT and CDR2 SNEGSKA (reference sequence). The chain's CDR3 is CSARDPLAGGRDTQYF. The CDR3 DNA is TGCAGTGCTAGAGATCCCCTAGCGGGGGGAAGGGATACGCAGTATTTT.

The chain carries TRBV28 and TRBJ2-7; D is unresolved. CDR1 and CDR2 (germline): MDHEN, SYDVKM. V was pared by 8 bases and J by 0 bases, with 11 bases between. The CDR3 loop spans 13 amino acids. Here the CDR3 reads CASEGPNSYEQYF. The CDR3 bases are TGTGCCAGCGAAGGACCTAACTCCTACGAGCAGTACTTC.

There are many counts of this clonotype. The rearrangement uses TRBV10-3 and TRBJ1-2, with a weak D call TRBD1 (5 bases). This CDR3 spans 15 amino acids. Germline-derived CDR1 and CDR2 are ENHRY and SYGVKD. Trimming took 2 bases from V and 3 from J, leaving 13 bases between them. CDR3 loop: CAISEPSGGDYGYTF. The CDR3 DNA follows: TGTGCCATCAGTGAGCCCAGCGGGGGGGACTATGGCTACACCTTC.

This clonotype has just a few counts. The gene calls are TRBV9 and TRBJ2-3, with 8 bases that match TRBD2. J was trimmed by 2 bases and V by 2 bases; bases with no gene match: 4. This CDR3 has 15 residues. The germline gives CDR1 SGDLS, CDR2 YYNGEE. DNA for the CDR3: TGTGCCAGCAGCGTCTCGGGGGGGCCCACAGATACGCAGTATTTT. Its protein product is CASSVSGGPTDTQYF. The full variable domain, in which reference TRBV9 and TRBJ2-3 provide the parts outside the CDR3, is DSGVTQTPKHLITATGQRVTLRCSPRSGDLSVYWYQQSLDQGLQFLIQYYNGEERAKGNILERFSAQQFPDLHSELNLSSLELGDSALYFCASSVSGGPTDTQYFGPGTRLTVL.

Many counts were recorded for this clonotype. This chain uses TRBV27 with TRBJ2-7; 7 nucleotides line up with TRBD2. The CDR3 length is 20 residues. Losses at the gene ends were 5 bases for V and 2 bases for J; bases not matched to a gene: 24. Germline V gives CDR1 MNHEY, CDR2 SMNVEV (reference sequence). The CDR3 spells CASSRGRGDPLSSPTYEQYF. The CDR3 coding sequence is TGTGCCAGCAGTCGGGGTCGGGGGGATCCCCTTTCTAGCCCAACCTACGAGCAGTACTTC.

This clonotype was picked up many times. The J gene is TRBJ2-5, the V gene TRBV5-5, with 13 positions matching TRBD2. CDR1 SGHKS and CDR2 YYEKEE come from the germline V gene (reference sequence). This CDR3 is 15 amino acids long. The V segment lost 3 bases and the J segment 3 bases; nucleotides outside the gene matches: 2. The CDR3 here is CASSYGTSGEETQYF. DNA for the CDR3: TGTGCCAGCAGCTACGGGACTAGCGGGGAAGAGACCCAGTACTTC.

The chain recombines TRBV20-1 with TRBJ2-2; 8 bases agree with TRBD1. Trimming took 6 bases from V and 6 from J; bases not matched to a gene: 12. CDR3 size: 15 residues. The germline V gene encodes CDR1 DFQATT and CDR2 SNEGSKA (reference sequence). CDR3 bases: TGCAGTGCGCGGTCGACAGGGGAATCGTCCGGGGAGCTGTTTTTT. Translated: CSARSTGESSGELFF.

This clonotype occurred many times. The V call is TRBV20-1, the J call TRBJ2-7; TRBD2 matches 7 bases. The ends lost 6 bases at V and 7 bases at J; junction bases unmatched: 15. The CDR3 contains 14 residues. Germline V gene lookup returns CDR1 DFQATT and CDR2 SNEGSKA (reference sequence). CDR3 nucleotide sequence: TGCAGTGCAACGACTAGCCGGAGGATGACGGAGCAGTACTTC. Residues: CSATTSRRMTEQYF.

There are many counts of this clonotype. This sequence joins TRBV4-2 and TRBJ1-2; D is unclear. CDR1 LGHNA and CDR2 YNFKEQ come from the germline V gene. This CDR3 is 15 amino acids long. Trimming took 1 base from V and 1 from J, leaving 10 bases between them. Here the CDR3 reads CASSQGVGHNYGYTF. The CDR3 coding sequence is TGTGCCAGCAGCCAAGGCGTCGGCCATAACTATGGCTACACCTTC.